This T cell receptor (beta chain) was sequenced in a study of cytomegalovirus exposure and HLA in healthy donors. General study results and limits: In a later analysis, DRB1 alleles had the most associated TCRs; HLA-C alleles the fewest. In an earlier analysis, most TCR beta V segments were productive about 87% or about 30% of the time.

The PCR employed 60 Vbeta primers together with 13 Jbeta primers. Profiled with immunoSEQ multiplex PCR; TCRdb holds only in-frame clones, not every one. The sample shows about 140,000 clones, roughly 62% of them seen only once. As regards this clone: Its antigen remains unknown.

This TCR came from a male donor in good health and CMV-seronegative. Material for sequencing was PBMCs.

The CDR3 loop is CASSLVTGSYQETQYF. The DNA of the CDR3 is TGTGCCAGCAGCTTAGTTACAGGGTCTTACCAAGAGACCCAGTACTTC. V is TRBV7-9 and J is TRBJ2-5, with D possibly matching TRBD1 (6 bases). Looked up from germline, CDR1 is SEHNR and CDR2 is FQNEAQ (reference sequence). There are 16 residues in the CDR3. The V and J ends lost 1 base and 0 bases respectively, with 12 bases between them.